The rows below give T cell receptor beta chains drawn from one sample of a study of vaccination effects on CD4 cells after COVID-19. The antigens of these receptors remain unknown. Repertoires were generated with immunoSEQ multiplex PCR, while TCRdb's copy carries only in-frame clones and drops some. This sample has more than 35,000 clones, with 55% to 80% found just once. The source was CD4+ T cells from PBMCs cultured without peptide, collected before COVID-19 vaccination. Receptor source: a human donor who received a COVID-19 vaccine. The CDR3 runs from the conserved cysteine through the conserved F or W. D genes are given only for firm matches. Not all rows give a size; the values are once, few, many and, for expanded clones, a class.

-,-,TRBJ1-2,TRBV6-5,TGTGCCAGCACCCCGGGCTATGGCTACACCTTC,CASTPGYGYTF
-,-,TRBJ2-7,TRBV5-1,TGCGCCAGCAGCTTGCTTAGCACCGACGAGCAGTACTTC,CASSLLSTDEQYF
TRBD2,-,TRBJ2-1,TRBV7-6,TGTGCCAGCAGCTTAGGTAGCGGGGTAAACAATGAGCAGTTCTTC,CASSLGSGVNNEQFF
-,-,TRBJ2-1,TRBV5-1,TGCGCCAGCAGCTCCTCGTCGAGCTCCTACAATGAGCAGTTCTTC,CASSSSSSSYNEQFF
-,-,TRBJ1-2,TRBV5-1,TGCGCCAGCAGCTTGATTTCGCCAATACTGAACTCCTATGGCTACACCTTC,CASSLISPILNSYGYTF
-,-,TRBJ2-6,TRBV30,TGTGCCTGGAGAAAAGAAGGGGAATCTGGGGCCAACGTCCTGACTTTC,CAWRKEGESGANVLTF
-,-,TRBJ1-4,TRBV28,TGTGCCAGCAGTTGGCCCGGGACATCCAATGAAAAACTGTTTTTT,CASSWPGTSNEKLFF
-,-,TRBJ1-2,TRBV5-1,TGCGCCAGCAGTCGAGGATCCGCAGGCTACACCTTC,CASSRGSAGYTF
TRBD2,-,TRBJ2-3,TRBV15,TGTGCCACCAGCCCAAGGACTAGCGGGATCACAGATACGCAGTATTTT,CATSPRTSGITDTQYF
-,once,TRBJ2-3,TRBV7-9,TGTGCCAGCAGCTCACGGAGGGGCGGCAGGGTTTCAGATACGCAGTATTTT,CASSSRRGGRVSDTQYF
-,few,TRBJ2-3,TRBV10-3,TGTGCCATCAGTGAGTCGAGAGGCGGGGTGGGAGCAGATACGCAGTATTTT,CAISESRGGVGADTQYF
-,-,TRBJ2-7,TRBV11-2,TGTGCCAGCAGCTTAAGGGGTTTTTACGAGCAGTACTTC,CASSLRGFYEQYF
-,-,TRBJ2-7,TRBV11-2,TGTGCCAGCAGCTTAGATAGAACTAGCCGGCAGTACTTC,CASSLDRTSRQYF
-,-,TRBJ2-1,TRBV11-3,TGTGCCAGCAGCGAGCAGAAGGGCTCCTACAATGAGCAGTTCTTC,CASSEQKGSYNEQFF
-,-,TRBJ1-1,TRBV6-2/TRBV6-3,TGTGCCAGCAGTTCGCGAGGGGTTTGGCTTGGGACTGAAGCTTTCTTT,CASSSRGVWLGTEAFF
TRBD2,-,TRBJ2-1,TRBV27,TGTGCCAGCAGTTTTTGGGCGGGGGTTTCCTACAATGAGCAGTTCTTC,CASSFWAGVSYNEQFF
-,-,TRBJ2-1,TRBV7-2,TGTGCCAGCAGCTTAAGAATAGGAGACAATGAGCAGTTCTTC,CASSLRIGDNEQFF
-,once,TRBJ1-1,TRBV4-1,TGCGCCAGCAGCCAAGGTACGTGGGGGGACACTGAAGCTTTCTTT,CASSQGTWGDTEAFF
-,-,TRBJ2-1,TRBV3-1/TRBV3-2,TGTGCCAGCAGCCAATACTCACACTCCTACAATGAGCAGTTCTTC,CASSQYSHSYNEQFF
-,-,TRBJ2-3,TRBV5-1,TGCGCCAGCAGCTTGGCTTGGTTAGGCGGCACAGATACGCAGTATTTT,CASSLAWLGGTDTQYF
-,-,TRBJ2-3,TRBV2,TGTGCCAGCAGTGAGGGTTCCCCGGATACGCAGTATTTT,CASSEGSPDTQYF
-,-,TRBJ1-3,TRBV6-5,TGTGCCAGCAGTTACCGCTCTGGAAACACCATATATTTT,CASSYRSGNTIYF
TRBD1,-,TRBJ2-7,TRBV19,TGTGCCAGTATGATCGGGACAGGGTTGGGGGAGCAGTACTTC,CASMIGTGLGEQYF
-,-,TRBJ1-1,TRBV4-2,TGTGCCAGCAGCCAAGATCATCGGGGGCAAGGTGGAGGGGAAGCTTTCTTT,CASSQDHRGQGGGEAFF
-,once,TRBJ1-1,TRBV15,TGTGCCACCAGGGATAGAGTTTTGATGAACACTGAAGCTTTCTTT,CATRDRVLMNTEAFF
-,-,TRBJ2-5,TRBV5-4,TGTGCCAGCAGCCCGTTTCTTGAAAGGACCCAGTACTTC,CASSPFLERTQYF
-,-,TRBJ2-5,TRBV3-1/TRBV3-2,TGTGCCAGCAGCCTTGGATCTCAAGAGACCCAGTACTTC,CASSLGSQETQYF
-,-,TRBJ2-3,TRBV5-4,TGTGCCAGCAGCTTGGATCGCACAGATACGCAGTATTTT,CASSLDRTDTQYF
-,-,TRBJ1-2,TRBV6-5,TGTGCCAGCAGTTCACGGGCAGGAGGTGACTATGGCTACACCTTC,CASSSRAGGDYGYTF
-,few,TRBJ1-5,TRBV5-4,TGTGCCAGCAGCTTAGGGGGGCGCGGTCAGCCCCAGCATTTT,CASSLGGRGQPQHF
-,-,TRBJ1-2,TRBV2,TGTGCCAGCAGAGGCAGATCGACGAACTATGGCTACACCTTC,CASRGRSTNYGYTF
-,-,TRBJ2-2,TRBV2,TGTGCCAGCAGACAGAGCACCGGGGAGCTGTTTTTT,CASRQSTGELFF
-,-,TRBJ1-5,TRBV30,TGTGCCTGGTCCACAGGGACGGGGGAGCCCCAGCATTTT,CAWSTGTGEPQHF